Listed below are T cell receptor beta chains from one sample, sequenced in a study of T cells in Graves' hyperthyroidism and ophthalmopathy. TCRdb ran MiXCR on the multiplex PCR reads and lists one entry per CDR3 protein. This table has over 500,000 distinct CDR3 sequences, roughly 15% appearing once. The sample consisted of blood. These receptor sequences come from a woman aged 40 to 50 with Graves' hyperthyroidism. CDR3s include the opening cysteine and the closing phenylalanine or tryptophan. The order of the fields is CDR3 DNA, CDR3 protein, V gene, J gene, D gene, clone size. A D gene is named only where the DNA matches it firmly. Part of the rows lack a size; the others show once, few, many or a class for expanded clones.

cdr3_nt: TGTGCCAGCAGCTTACGCGGAGGGGTCGGGGAGACCCAGTACTTC; cdr3_aa: CASSLRGGVGETQYF; v_call: TRBV2; j_call: TRBJ2-5; d_call: -; clone_size: many
cdr3_nt: TGTGCCAGCGGCCCCCCGGCCGGAGGCTACACCTTC; cdr3_aa: CASGPPAGGYTF; v_call: TRBV7-8; j_call: TRBJ1-2; d_call: -; clone_size: many
cdr3_nt: TGTGCCAGCAGTTTCGTCTCTCAAGAGACCCAGTACTTC; cdr3_aa: CASSFVSQETQYF; v_call: TRBV27; j_call: TRBJ2-5; d_call: -; clone_size: -
cdr3_nt: TGTGCCAGCACCTCGGGATCCAACACAGATACGCAGTATTTT; cdr3_aa: CASTSGSNTDTQYF; v_call: TRBV28; j_call: TRBJ2-3; d_call: -; clone_size: many
cdr3_nt: TGCGCCAGCAGTGTGACGAGCTCTGGGGCCAACGTCCTGACTTTC; cdr3_aa: CASSVTSSGANVLTF; v_call: TRBV5-1; j_call: TRBJ2-6; d_call: -; clone_size: many
cdr3_nt: TGTGCCAGCAGAAGAGATAGCGGGGGCCCCTACAATGAGCAGTTCTTC; cdr3_aa: CASRRDSGGPYNEQFF; v_call: TRBV6-1; j_call: TRBJ2-1; d_call: TRBD2; clone_size: -
cdr3_nt: TGTGCCAGCAGTGGACCGGGACAGGACTACGAGCAGTACTTC; cdr3_aa: CASSGPGQDYEQYF; v_call: TRBV25-1; j_call: TRBJ2-7; d_call: TRBD1; clone_size: -
cdr3_nt: TGTGCCAGTAGTACCGACAGTACCTACACTGAAGCTTTCTTT; cdr3_aa: CASSTDSTYTEAFF; v_call: TRBV19; j_call: TRBJ1-1; d_call: -; clone_size: few
cdr3_nt: TGTGCCAGCAGTTCCCCAGACCAGCCCCAGCATTTT; cdr3_aa: CASSSPDQPQHF; v_call: TRBV28; j_call: TRBJ1-5; d_call: -; clone_size: medium-sized
cdr3_nt: TGTGCCAGCAAGCGGGCCTTCACAGATACGCAGTATTTT; cdr3_aa: CASKRAFTDTQYF; v_call: TRBV28; j_call: TRBJ2-3; d_call: -; clone_size: -
cdr3_nt: TGTGCCAGCAGTTTACGATGGGGACAGGGGGCAAACGAGCAGTACTTC; cdr3_aa: CASSLRWGQGANEQYF; v_call: TRBV28; j_call: TRBJ2-7; d_call: TRBD1; clone_size: many
cdr3_nt: TGTGCCAGCAGCCCACGACAAGGGACCCACGAGCAGTACTTC; cdr3_aa: CASSPRQGTHEQYF; v_call: TRBV7-9; j_call: TRBJ2-7; d_call: -; clone_size: once
cdr3_nt: TGTGCCAGCAGTTTGAGGACAGGGACAGAGACCCAGTACTTC; cdr3_aa: CASSLRTGTETQYF; v_call: TRBV28; j_call: TRBJ2-5; d_call: TRBD1; clone_size: many
cdr3_nt: TGTGCCAGCAGGATCAATCAGCCCCAGCATTTT; cdr3_aa: CASRINQPQHF; v_call: TRBV2; j_call: TRBJ1-5; d_call: -; clone_size: many
cdr3_nt: TGTGCCAGCAGCTTAACCTTGGGGACAGGGCGGACCGGGGAGCTGTTTTTT; cdr3_aa: CASSLTLGTGRTGELFF; v_call: TRBV11-3; j_call: TRBJ2-2; d_call: TRBD1; clone_size: many
cdr3_nt: TGCAGTGCTAGCGGGAGCGCGGCCTACAATGAGCAGTTCTTC; cdr3_aa: CSASGSAAYNEQFF; v_call: TRBV20-1; j_call: TRBJ2-1; d_call: -; clone_size: many
cdr3_nt: TGTGCCAGCTCACCACCGACAACCCCCTACGAGCAGTACTTC; cdr3_aa: CASSPPTTPYEQYF; v_call: TRBV18; j_call: TRBJ2-7; d_call: -; clone_size: few
cdr3_nt: TGTGCCAGCAGTGAATTAGGGGGTAAGAACACTGAAGCTTTCTTT; cdr3_aa: CASSELGGKNTEAFF; v_call: TRBV25-1; j_call: TRBJ1-1; d_call: -; clone_size: -
cdr3_nt: TGTGCCAGCAGTTTGGGGGGGCATAAACCCTACGAGCAGTACTTC; cdr3_aa: CASSLGGHKPYEQYF; v_call: TRBV28; j_call: TRBJ2-7; d_call: -; clone_size: many
cdr3_nt: TGTGCCAGCTCCTTCGGACAGGGAGGGGGCACAGATACGCAGTATTTT; cdr3_aa: CASSFGQGGGTDTQYF; v_call: TRBV18; j_call: TRBJ2-3; d_call: -; clone_size: many
cdr3_nt: TGTGCCAGCAGTCCACGGTCGTCCAGCCTATCCCTGTACGAGCAGTACTTC; cdr3_aa: CASSPRSSSLSLYEQYF; v_call: TRBV27; j_call: TRBJ2-7; d_call: -; clone_size: many
cdr3_nt: TGTGCCAGCAGCCCCCAGGGGAGCTCCTATAATTCACCCCTCCACTTT; cdr3_aa: CASSPQGSSYNSPLHF; v_call: TRBV11-2; j_call: TRBJ1-6; d_call: -; clone_size: few
cdr3_nt: TGTGCCAGCAGCCCCCGGACTAGCGGGTGGAATGAGCAGTTCTTC; cdr3_aa: CASSPRTSGWNEQFF; v_call: TRBV9; j_call: TRBJ2-1; d_call: TRBD2; clone_size: few
cdr3_nt: TGCAGTGCTACAGGACTAGCCTCAGATACGCAGTATTTT; cdr3_aa: CSATGLASDTQYF; v_call: TRBV20-1; j_call: TRBJ2-3; d_call: TRBD2; clone_size: -
cdr3_nt: TGTGCCAGCACCGCGAGGGACGGATCCTACGAGCAGTACTTC; cdr3_aa: CASTARDGSYEQYF; v_call: TRBV3-1; j_call: TRBJ2-7; d_call: -; clone_size: many
cdr3_nt: TGTGCCATATCGGGACTAGGGGGCTCCTACGAGCAGTACTTC; cdr3_aa: CAISGLGGSYEQYF; v_call: TRBV28; j_call: TRBJ2-7; d_call: TRBD2; clone_size: many
cdr3_nt: TGTGCCAGCAGTTTCAGTCCGGGGACGGGAAACACCGGGGAGCTGTTTTTT; cdr3_aa: CASSFSPGTGNTGELFF; v_call: TRBV12-3/TRBV12-4; j_call: TRBJ2-2; d_call: -; clone_size: few
cdr3_nt: TGTGCCAGTACCCCGGGACAGGGATTTAATCAGCCCCAGCATTTT; cdr3_aa: CASTPGQGFNQPQHF; v_call: TRBV19; j_call: TRBJ1-5; d_call: TRBD1; clone_size: few
cdr3_nt: TGTGCCAGCAGCCCTGGGACTCCCCTGGGCCCAGATACGCAGTATTTT; cdr3_aa: CASSPGTPLGPDTQYF; v_call: TRBV7-3; j_call: TRBJ2-3; d_call: -; clone_size: few